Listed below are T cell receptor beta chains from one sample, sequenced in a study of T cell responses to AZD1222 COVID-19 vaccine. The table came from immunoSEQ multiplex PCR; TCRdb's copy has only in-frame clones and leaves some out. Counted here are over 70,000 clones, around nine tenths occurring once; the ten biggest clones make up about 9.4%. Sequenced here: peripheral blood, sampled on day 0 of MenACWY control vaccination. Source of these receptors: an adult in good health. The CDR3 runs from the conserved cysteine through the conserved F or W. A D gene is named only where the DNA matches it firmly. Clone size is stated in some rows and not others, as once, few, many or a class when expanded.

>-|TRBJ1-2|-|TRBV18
CASSPPRGDGYGYTF
TGTGCCAGCTCACCACCAAGAGGGGATGGCTATGGCTACACCTTC
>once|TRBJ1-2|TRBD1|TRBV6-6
CASSAGQANYGYTF
TGTGCCAGCAGTGCGGGACAGGCTAACTATGGCTACACCTTC
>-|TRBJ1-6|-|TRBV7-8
CASSSGGDSPLHF
TGTGCCAGCAGCTCGGGAGGGGATTCACCCCTCCACTTT
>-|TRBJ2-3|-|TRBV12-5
CASGPPGPTDTQYF
TGTGCTAGTGGCCCTCCGGGACCTACAGATACGCAGTATTTT
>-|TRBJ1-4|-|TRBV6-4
CASDSDNATNEKLFF
TGTGCCAGCGATTCAGACAATGCAACTAATGAAAAACTGTTTTTT
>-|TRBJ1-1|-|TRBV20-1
CSARRGAEAFF
TGCAGTGCTAGAAGGGGGGCTGAAGCTTTCTTT
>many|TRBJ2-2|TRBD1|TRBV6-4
CASSEGQDTGELFF
TGTGCCAGCAGTGAGGGACAGGACACCGGGGAGCTGTTTTTT
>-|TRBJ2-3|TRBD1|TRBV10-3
CATRTGFTSTDTQYF
TGTGCCACCAGGACAGGGTTTACTAGCACAGATACGCAGTATTTT
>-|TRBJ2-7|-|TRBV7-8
CASSYQENSYEQYF
TGTGCCAGCAGCTACCAGGAGAACTCCTACGAGCAGTACTTC
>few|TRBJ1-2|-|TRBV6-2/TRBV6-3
CASRPQDGTNYGYTF
TGTGCCAGCAGACCTCAAGACGGTACCAACTATGGCTACACCTTC
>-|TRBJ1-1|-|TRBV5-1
CASSSPGTGKTEAFF
TGCGCCAGCAGCTCCCCCGGGACGGGGAAAACTGAAGCTTTCTTT
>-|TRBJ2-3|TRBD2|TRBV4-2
CASSQRIAGTRSTDTQYF
TGTGCCAGCAGCCAACGGATAGCGGGGACCCGTAGCACAGATACGCAGTATTTT
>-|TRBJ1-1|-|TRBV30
CAWNRVLNTEAFF
TGTGCCTGGAACAGGGTGTTGAACACTGAAGCTTTCTTT
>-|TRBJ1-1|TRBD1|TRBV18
CASSPQGADLTEAFF
TGTGCCAGCTCCCCTCAGGGGGCCGACCTAACTGAAGCTTTCTTT
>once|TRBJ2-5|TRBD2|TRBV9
CASSFGTSFETQYF
TGTGCCAGCAGCTTCGGGACTAGCTTTGAGACCCAGTACTTC